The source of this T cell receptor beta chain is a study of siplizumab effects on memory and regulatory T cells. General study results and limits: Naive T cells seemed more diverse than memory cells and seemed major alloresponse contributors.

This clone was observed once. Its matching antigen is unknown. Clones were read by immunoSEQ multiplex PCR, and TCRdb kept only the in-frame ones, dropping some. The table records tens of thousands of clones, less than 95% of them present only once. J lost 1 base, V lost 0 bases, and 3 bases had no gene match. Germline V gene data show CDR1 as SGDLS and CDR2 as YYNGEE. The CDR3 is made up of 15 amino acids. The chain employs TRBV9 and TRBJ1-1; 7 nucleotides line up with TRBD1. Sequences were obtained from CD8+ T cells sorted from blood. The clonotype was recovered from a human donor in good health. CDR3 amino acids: CASSVGPGGNTEAFF. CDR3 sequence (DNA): TGTGCCAGCAGCGTAGGCCCAGGGGGGAACACTGAAGCTTTCTTT.